The clone carrying this T cell receptor (beta chain) has a count of ten or more. The target antigen is unknown. Unmatched junction bases numbered 6, after V lost 7 bases and J lost 2 bases. The CDR3 has 13 residues. The germline V gene has CDR1 SQVTM and CDR2 ANQGSEA. TCRdb passed the 5' RACE reads through MiXCR, listing each CDR3 protein once. The table shows roughly 250,000 distinct CDR3 sequences, with about 7.5% occurring only once. This sample stems from a study of identical twins. Study-wide results and limits: Those out-of-frame alpha sequences shared by twins showed an excess of low generation probability.

These data were also filed under a second study, of yellow fever vaccine responses in identical twins.

The receptor's source is a woman in her late teens or twenties in good health. Sequencing was done on a sample of CD8+ T cells sorted from blood. The chain links TRBV29-1 to TRBJ2-3; TRBD2 matches 7 bases. In DNA form, the CDR3 reads TGCAGCGGGGAGCGGGAAAACACAGATACGCAGTATTTT. Residues: CSGERENTDTQYF.